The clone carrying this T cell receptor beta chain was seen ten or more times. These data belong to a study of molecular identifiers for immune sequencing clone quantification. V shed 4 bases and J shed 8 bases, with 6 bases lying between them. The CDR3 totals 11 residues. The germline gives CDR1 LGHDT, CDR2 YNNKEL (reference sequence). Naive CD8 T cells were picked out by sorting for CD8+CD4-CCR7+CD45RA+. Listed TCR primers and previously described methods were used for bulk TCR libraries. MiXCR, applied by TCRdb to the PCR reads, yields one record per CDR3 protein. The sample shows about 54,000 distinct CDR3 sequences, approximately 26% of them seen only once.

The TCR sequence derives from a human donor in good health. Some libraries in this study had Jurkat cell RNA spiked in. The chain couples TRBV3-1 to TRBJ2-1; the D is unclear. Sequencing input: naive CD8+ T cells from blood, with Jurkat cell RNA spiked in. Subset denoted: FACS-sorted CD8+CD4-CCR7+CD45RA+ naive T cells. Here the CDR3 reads CASSLMDEQFF. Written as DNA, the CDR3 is TGTGCCAGCAGCCTAATGGATGAGCAGTTCTTC.